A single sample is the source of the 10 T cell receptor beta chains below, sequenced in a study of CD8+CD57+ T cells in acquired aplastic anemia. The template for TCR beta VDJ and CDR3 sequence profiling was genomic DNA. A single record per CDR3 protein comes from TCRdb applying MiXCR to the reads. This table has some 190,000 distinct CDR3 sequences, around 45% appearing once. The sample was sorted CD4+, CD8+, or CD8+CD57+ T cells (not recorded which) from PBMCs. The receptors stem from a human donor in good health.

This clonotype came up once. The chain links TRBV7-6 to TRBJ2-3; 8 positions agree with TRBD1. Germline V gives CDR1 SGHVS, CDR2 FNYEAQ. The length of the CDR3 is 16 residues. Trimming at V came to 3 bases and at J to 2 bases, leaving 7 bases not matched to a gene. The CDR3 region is CASSFTTGDFTDTQYF. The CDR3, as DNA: TGTGCCAGCAGCTTTACGACAGGGGACTTCACAGATACGCAGTATTTT.

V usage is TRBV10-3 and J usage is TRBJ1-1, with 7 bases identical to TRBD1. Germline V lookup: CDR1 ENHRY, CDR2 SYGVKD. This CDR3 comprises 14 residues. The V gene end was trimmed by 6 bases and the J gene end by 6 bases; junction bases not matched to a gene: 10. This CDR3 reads CAIREDRERSEAFF. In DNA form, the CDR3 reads TGTGCCATCAGGGAAGACAGGGAGCGTTCTGAAGCTTTCTTT.

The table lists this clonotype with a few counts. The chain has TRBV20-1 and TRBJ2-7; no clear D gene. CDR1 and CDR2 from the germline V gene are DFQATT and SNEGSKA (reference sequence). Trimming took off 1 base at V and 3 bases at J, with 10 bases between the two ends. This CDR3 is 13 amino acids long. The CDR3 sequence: CSARADHDYEQYF. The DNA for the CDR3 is TGCAGTGCTAGAGCGGATCACGACTACGAGCAGTACTTC.

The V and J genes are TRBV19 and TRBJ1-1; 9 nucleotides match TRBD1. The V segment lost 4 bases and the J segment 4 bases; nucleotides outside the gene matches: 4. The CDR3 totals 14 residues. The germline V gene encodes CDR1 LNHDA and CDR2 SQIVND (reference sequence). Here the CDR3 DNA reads TGTGCCAGTAGTAAACAGGGGGCTGCCACTGAAGCTTTCTTT. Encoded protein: CASSKQGAATEAFF.

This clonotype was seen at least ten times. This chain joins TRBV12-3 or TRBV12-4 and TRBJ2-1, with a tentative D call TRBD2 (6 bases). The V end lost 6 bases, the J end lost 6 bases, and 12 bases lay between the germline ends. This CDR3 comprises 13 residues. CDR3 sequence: CASSISLANEQFF. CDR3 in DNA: TGTGCCAGCAGCATATCACTAGCCAATGAGCAGTTCTTC.

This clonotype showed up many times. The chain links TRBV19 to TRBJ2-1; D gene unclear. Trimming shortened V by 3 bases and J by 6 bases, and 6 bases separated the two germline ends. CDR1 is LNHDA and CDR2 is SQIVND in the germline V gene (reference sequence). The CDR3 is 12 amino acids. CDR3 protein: CASSMMGNEQFF. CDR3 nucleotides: TGTGCCAGTAGTATGATGGGCAATGAGCAGTTCTTC.

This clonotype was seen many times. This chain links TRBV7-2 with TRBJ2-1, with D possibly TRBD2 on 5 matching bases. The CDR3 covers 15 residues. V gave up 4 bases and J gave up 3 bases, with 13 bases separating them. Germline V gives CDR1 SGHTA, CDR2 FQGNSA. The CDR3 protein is CASSSRPGYYNEQFF. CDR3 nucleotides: TGTGCCAGCAGCTCTCGACCGGGGTACTACAATGAGCAGTTCTTC. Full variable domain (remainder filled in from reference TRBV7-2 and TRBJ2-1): GAGVSQSPSNKVTEKGKDVELRCDPISGHTALYWYRQSLGQGLEFLIYFQGNSAPDKSGLPSDRFSAERTGGSVSTLTIQRTQQEDSAVYLCASSSRPGYYNEQFFGPGTRLTVL.

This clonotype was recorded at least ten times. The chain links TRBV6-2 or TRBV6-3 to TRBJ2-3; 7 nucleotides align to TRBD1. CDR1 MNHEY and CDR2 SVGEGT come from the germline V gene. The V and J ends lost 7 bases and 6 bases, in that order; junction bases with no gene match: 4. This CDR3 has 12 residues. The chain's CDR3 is CASNDRVDTQYF. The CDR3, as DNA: TGTGCCAGCAACGACAGGGTGGATACGCAGTATTTT.

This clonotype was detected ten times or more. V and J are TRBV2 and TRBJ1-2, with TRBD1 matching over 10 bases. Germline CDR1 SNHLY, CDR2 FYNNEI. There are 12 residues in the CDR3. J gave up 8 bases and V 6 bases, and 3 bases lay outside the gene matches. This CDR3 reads CASRGTGAGYTF. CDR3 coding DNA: TGTGCCAGCAGGGGGACAGGGGCGGGCTACACCTTC.

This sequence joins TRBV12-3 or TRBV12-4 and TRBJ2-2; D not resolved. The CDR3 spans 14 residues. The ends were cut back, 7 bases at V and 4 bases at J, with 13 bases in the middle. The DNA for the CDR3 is TGTGCCAGCACCGAAACTTTGGTCACCGGGGAGCTGTTTTTT. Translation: CASTETLVTGELFF.